One sample yielded the 30 T cell receptor beta chains listed below, sequenced in a study of metastatic and nonmetastatic thyroid tumors. TCRdb ran MiXCR on the PCR reads. The top ten hold more than 3.5% of the sample, which has 45,000 to 65,000 clones, 20% to 25% seen once. Thyroid surgery was performed in patients who had received no treatment beforehand. Sequenced sample: blood. The origin of the receptors is a female donor with papillary thyroid cancer or a benign thyroid nodule (not recorded which). Some clones in this sample may be carry-over from other donors' samples.

In its sample, this clone was seen many times. In nucleotides, the CDR3 is TGCGCCAGCAGCCCCCCGGAGGTAACCGGCACCGGGGAGCTGTTTTTT. Amino acids: CASSPPEVTGTGELFF. This chain links TRBV5-1 with TRBJ2-2; D might be TRBD2 (5 bases). Germline V lookup: CDR1 SGHRS, CDR2 YFSETQ. Trimming removed 4 bases from V and 4 bases from J, with 17 bases in between. There are 16 residues in the CDR3.

This clone was observed at least ten times. The chain couples TRBV2 to TRBJ1-3, with a weak D call TRBD1 (5 bases). The CDR3 is made up of 15 amino acids. Germline V gene lookup returns CDR1 SNHLY and CDR2 FYNNEI. Trimming pared 6 bases from V and 2 bases from J, leaving 14 bases between. CDR3 sequence: CASRVDRSPGNTIYF. The CDR3, as DNA: TGTGCCAGCAGGGTCGACAGATCCCCTGGAAACACCATATATTTT. Using reference TRBV2 and TRBJ1-3 for the parts outside the CDR3, the full variable domain is EPEVTQTPSHQVTQMGQEVILRCVPISNHLYFYWYRQILGQKVEFLVSFYNNEISEKSEIFDDQFSVERPDGSNFTLKIRSTKLEDSAMYFCASRVDRSPGNTIYFGEGSWLTVV.

This clone was seen only a few times. V and J are TRBV24-1 and TRBJ2-2, with 9 positions matching TRBD2. The CDR3 is made up of 14 amino acids. The J segment lost 1 base and the V segment lost 7 bases, leaving 0 bases of the junction unmatched. Germline V gives CDR1 KGHDR, CDR2 SFDVKD. CDR3 amino acids: CATRTSGNTGELFF. CDR3 DNA: TGTGCCACCAGGACTAGCGGGAACACCGGGGAGCTGTTTTTT.

The sample holds many counts of this clone. This chain uses TRBV30 with TRBJ2-7; no definite D call. Germline assignment: CDR1 GTSNPN and CDR2 SVGIG (reference sequence). The CDR3 extends over 14 amino acids. V was pared by 2 bases and J by 3 bases, with 14 bases between. The chain's CDR3 is CAWSSPLGLYEQYF. Here the CDR3 DNA reads TGTGCCTGGAGTTCCCCCTTGGGCCTCTACGAGCAGTACTTC. Together with reference TRBV30 and TRBJ2-7, the CDR3 gives the full variable domain: SQTIHQWPATLVQPVGSPLSLECTVEGTSNPNLYWYRQAAGRGLQLLFYSVGIGQISSEVPQNLSASRPQDRQFILSSKKLLLSDSGFYLCAWSSPLGLYEQYFGPGTRLTVT.

In the case of this clone: Possible read error: a much larger clone is one base away. Here the CDR3 DNA reads TGTGCCAGCAGCCAAGGATGCTTCGGTCTTCAGTACTTC. Its protein is CASSQGCFGLQYF. The rearrangement links TRBV3-1 to TRBJ2-4; D is uncertain. The V end was cut by 1 base, the J end by 11 bases, with 12 bases between. CDR1 and CDR2 (germline): LGHDT, YNNKEL (reference sequence). The CDR3 contains 13 residues. Combining the CDR3 with reference TRBV3-1 and TRBJ2-4 gives the whole variable domain DTAVSQTPKYLVTQMGNDKSIKCEQNLGHDTMYWYKQDSKKFLKIMFSYNNKELIINETVPNRFSPKSPDKAHLNLHINSLELGDSAVYFCASSQGCFGLQYFGAGTRLSVL.

In its sample, this clone was seen once. Likely a read error: the CDR3 ends without its conserved phenylalanine or tryptophan. This rearrangement joins TRBV6-4 to TRBJ2-1, with no clear D. V lost 2 bases, J lost 7 bases, and 18 bases lay in between. There are 16 residues in the CDR3. CDR1 and CDR2 (germline): MRHNA, SNTAGT. As DNA, the CDR3 is TGTGCCAGCAGTGACCACAACCGCGGCAGTAAAAATGAGCAGTTCTTA. The encoded protein is CASSDHNRGSKNEQFL.

At least ten counts were recorded for this clone. The V gene is TRBV7-9, the J gene TRBJ2-1, with 8 bases that match TRBD1. CDR1 is SEHNR and CDR2 is FQNEAQ in the germline V gene (reference sequence). J lost 8 bases, V lost 3 bases, and 9 bases had no gene match. The CDR3 is 15 amino acids. The CDR3 loop reads CASSLTGAGGDEQFF. The CDR3 nucleotides read TGTGCCAGCAGCTTGACCGGGGCAGGGGGCGATGAGCAGTTCTTC.

A note on this clone: A much more abundant neighbour one base away suggests this may be a read error. V is TRBV9 and J is TRBJ2-5; 7 bases are a match to TRBD2. Germline V gives CDR1 SGDLS, CDR2 YYNGEE. This CDR3 comprises 15 residues. For the CDR3, the DNA is TGTGCCAGCATCGTATCGCGGGAGCCCGGCGAGACCCAGTACTTC. It encodes CASIVSREPGETQYF. The full variable domain, in which reference TRBV9 and TRBJ2-5 provide the parts outside the CDR3, is DSGVTQTPKHLITATGQRVTLRCSPRSGDLSVYWYQQSLDQGLQFLIQYYNGEERAKGNILERFSAQQFPDLHSELNLSSLELGDSALYFCASIVSREPGETQYFGPGTRLLVL.

Many counts were recorded for this clone. The gene calls are TRBV20-1 and TRBJ2-3, with 9 bases fitting TRBD2. CDR1 and CDR2 (germline): DFQATT, SNEGSKA (reference sequence). This CDR3 spans 17 amino acids. The V and J ends lost 5 bases and 2 bases, in that order; junction bases with no gene match: 14. The CDR3, as DNA: TGCAGTGCTGGTTCTCGCGGGGGGGGAGGGGCCACAGATACGCAGTATTTT. Its protein is CSAGSRGGGGATDTQYF.

This clone turned up a few times. A junction end diverges from the germline sequence, so it may reflect a read error. The CDR3 protein is CASSVEIYQETQCF. The CDR3 DNA sequence: TGTGCCAGCAGCGTAGAGATTTACCAAGAGACCCAGTGCTTC. The J gene is TRBJ2-5, the V gene TRBV9, with D hard to call. This CDR3 region has 14 residues. The germline V gene has CDR1 SGDLS and CDR2 YYNGEE.

This clone was recorded many times. The chain has TRBV4-2 and TRBJ2-1, with a tentative D call TRBD2 (6 bases). Germline V CDR1 and CDR2: LGHNA, YNFKEQ. Trimming took 0 bases from V and 3 from J, leaving 9 bases between them. The CDR3 has 15 amino acids. DNA of the CDR3: TGTGCCAGCAGCCAAGAGGCGGGGTACTACAATGAGCAGTTCTTC. Translating it yields CASSQEAGYYNEQFF.

As for this clone: No conserved phenylalanine or tryptophan is present at the end of the CDR3, so a read error is the likely explanation. The J gene is TRBJ2-7, the V gene TRBV4-3; D perhaps matches TRBD1 (6 bases). Germline CDR1 and CDR2: LGHNA and YSLEER. The CDR3 length is 16 residues. The CDR3 DNA is TGCGTCAGCAGCCAGCCGGGACAAAGAGTCTCCTACGAGCAGTACTAC. The encoded protein is CVSSQPGQRVSYEQYY.

Only a few counts were recorded for this clone. A much larger clone lies a single base off, so this may be a read error. The chain has TRBV2 and TRBJ2-3, with 9 bases identical to TRBD1. The V gene end was trimmed by 10 bases and the J gene end by 8 bases; junction bases not matched to a gene: 16. This CDR3 region has 15 residues. Germline CDR1 and CDR2: SNHLY and FYNNEI. The CDR3 spells CAITGGRVDRGTQYF. The DNA of the CDR3 is TGTGCCATCACAGGGGGCAGGGTAGATCGGGGTACGCAGTATTTT.

This clone was counted ten times or more. This sequence joins TRBV3-1 and TRBJ1-1; 7 bases map to TRBD1. CDR1 is LGHDT, CDR2 YNNKEL, per germline (reference sequence). The CDR3 totals 16 residues. V shed 3 bases and J 1 base; nucleotides not matched to a gene: 8. This CDR3 is CASSHALGGRNTEAFF. The CDR3 DNA reads as TGTGCCAGCAGCCACGCTTTAGGGGGCAGGAACACTGAAGCTTTCTTT.

J is TRBJ1-6 and V is TRBV3-1; D unclear. Germline V gene sequence: CDR1 LGHDT, CDR2 YNNKEL (reference sequence). V lost 0 bases and J lost 10, with 13 bases in between. CDR3 length: 15 amino acids. DNA for the CDR3: TGTGCCAGCAGCCAAGATAGGAATGTGGTCTCACCCCTCCACTTT. Translated, it gives CASSQDRNVVSPLHF.

This clone came up many times. The J gene is TRBJ1-2, the V gene TRBV4-1; 7 nucleotides agree with TRBD1. CDR1 MGHRA and CDR2 YSYEKL come from the germline V gene. This CDR3 comprises 15 residues. V shed 1 base, J shed 5 bases, and the junction held 7 bases outside the gene matches. CDR3 coding DNA: TGCGCCAGCAGCCAAGGACAGGGACGGAGGTATGGCTACACCTTC. This codes for CASSQGQGRRYGYTF.

Ten or more counts support this clone. The J gene is TRBJ2-5, the V gene TRBV24-1; unclear D gene. There are 13 residues in the CDR3. Germline CDR1 and CDR2: KGHDR and SFDVKD. V gave up 4 bases and J gave up 10 bases, with 15 bases separating them. The CDR3 reads CATSEGSPLDQYF. CDR3 coding DNA: TGTGCCACCAGTGAGGGCTCCCCTCTAGACCAGTACTTC.

This clone was seen ten or more times. The chain couples TRBV7-9 to TRBJ2-6; TRBD1 agrees at 7 bases. The germline V gene encodes CDR1 SEHNR and CDR2 FQNEAQ (reference sequence). The CDR3 runs 15 residues. CDR3 sequence reads: CATGTAASGANVLTF. Written as DNA, the CDR3 is TGTGCAACCGGGACAGCGGCCTCTGGGGCCAACGTCCTGACTTTC. The full variable domain, in which reference TRBV7-9 and TRBJ2-6 provide the parts outside the CDR3, is DTGVSQNPRHKITKRGQNVTFRCDPISEHNRLYWYRQTLGQGPEFLTYFQNEAQLEKSRLLSDRFSAERPKGSFSTLEIQRTEQGDSAMYLCATGTAASGANVLTFGAGSRLTVL.

Points on this clone: The junction departs from germline at one end; a sequencing error may be responsible. This sequence joins TRBV6-1 and TRBJ1-5; D not resolved. This CDR3 spans 14 amino acids. The germline gives CDR1 MNHNS, CDR2 SASEGT. The CDR3 spells CSSRQLASNHPQHF. CDR3 coding DNA: TGTTCCAGCAGACAACTGGCGAGCAATCATCCCCAGCATTTT.

This clone came up many times. The rearrangement joins TRBV18 to TRBJ2-1; TRBD2 matches 9 bases. From germline, CDR1 is KGHSH and CDR2 LQKENI. The CDR3 runs 15 residues. Losses at the gene ends were 1 base for V and 9 bases for J; bases not matched to a gene: 7. CDR3 in DNA: TGTGCCAGCTCACCACTGGGACTAGCCGGTGCTGAGCAGTTCTTC. It yields the protein CASSPLGLAGAEQFF. The complete variable domain, with remaining parts taken from reference TRBV18 and TRBJ2-1, reads NAGVMQNPRHLVRRRGQEARLRCSPMKGHSHVYWYRQLPEEGLKFMVYLQKENIIDESGMPKERFSAEFPKEGPSILRIQQVVRGDSAAYFCASSPLGLAGAEQFFGPGTRLTVL.

The chain employs TRBV20-1 and TRBJ2-7, with TRBD2 matching over 12 bases. Trimming removed 7 bases from V and 7 bases from J; junction bases left unmatched: 14. The CDR3 is 15 amino acids. Germline loops: CDR1 DFQATT, CDR2 SNEGSKA (reference sequence). The CDR3 reads CSELALAGGPGEQYF. CDR3 bases: TGCAGTGAACTAGCGCTAGCGGGAGGGCCGGGGGAGCAGTACTTC.

The J gene is TRBJ1-5, the V gene TRBV19; TRBD1 might be the D (6 bases). This CDR3 has 15 amino acids. CDR1 and CDR2 (germline): LNHDA, SQIVND (reference sequence). The CDR3, as DNA: TGTGCGAGGAGTATTAACAGGGAGGACAATCAGCCCCAGCATTTT. Its translation is CARSINREDNQPQHF.

This clone has ten or more counts. The CDR3 sequence: CASFNPLSYEQYF. As DNA, the CDR3 is TGTGCCAGCTTCAACCCCCTCAGCTACGAGCAGTACTTC. V gene TRBV28 combines with J gene TRBJ2-7; no clear D. V lost 8 bases to trimming and J lost 3 bases, with 14 bases between them. The CDR3 extends over 13 amino acids. CDR1 MDHEN and CDR2 SYDVKM come from the germline V gene.

Note on this clone: A read error may account for a junction end that differs from germline. CDR3 residues: CVSSLDRPNEKLFF. The CDR3 DNA is TGTGTCAGCAGCTTGGACAGGCCCAATGAAAAACTGTTTTTT. V gene TRBV6-1 combines with J gene TRBJ1-4; 7 bases line up with TRBD1. The germline V gene has CDR1 MNHNS and CDR2 SASEGT. The CDR3 has 14 residues.

The table lists this clone with many counts. The chain links TRBV7-3 to TRBJ2-5; the match to TRBD2 covers 11 bases. Losses at the gene ends were 3 bases for V and 4 bases for J; bases not matched to a gene: 13. The CDR3 contains 18 residues. Germline loops: CDR1 SGHTA, CDR2 FQGTGA. The CDR3 DNA reads as TGTGCCAGCAGCTTGGGGTTAGCGGGAGGGATCTTGGCAGAGACCCAGTACTTC. It specifies CASSLGLAGGILAETQYF. The entire variable domain, with the rest obtained from reference TRBV7-3 and TRBJ2-5, is as follows: GAGVSQTPSNKVTEKGKYVELRCDPISGHTALYWYRQSLGQGPEFLIYFQGTGAADDSGLPNDRFFAVRPEGSVSTLKIQRTERGDSAVYLCASSLGLAGGILAETQYFGPGTRLLVL.

The chain joins TRBV11-2 to TRBJ2-3, with TRBD1 as a possible D gene (6 bases). Trimming cost V 4 bases and J 3 bases, with 8 bases left between them. This CDR3 spans 13 amino acids. Germline assignment: CDR1 SGHAT and CDR2 FQNNGV. CDR3 residues: CASSSGTTDTQYF. Written as DNA, the CDR3 is TGTGCCAGCAGCTCCGGGACAACAGATACGCAGTATTTT.

A word on this clone: Given the absence of the conserved phenylalanine or tryptophan at the CDR3 end, a read error is likely. The chain combines TRBV19 with TRBJ2-5; D unclear. Germline CDR1 and CDR2: LNHDA and SQIVND (reference sequence). CDR3 length: 12 amino acids. The CDR3 nucleotides are TGTGCCAGTCGTATCCCCCAAGAGACCCAGTACTTA. Translated, it gives CASRIPQETQYL.

The table lists this clone with many counts. V usage is TRBV20-1 and J usage is TRBJ2-7; D not certain. Trimming shortened V by 0 bases and J by 5 bases, and 20 bases separated the two germline ends. From germline, CDR1 is DFQATT and CDR2 SNEGSKA (reference sequence). The CDR3 runs 16 residues. The DNA for the CDR3 is TGCAGTGCTAGAGATTCGACGGCCAGCGAGGTAAACGAGCAGTACTTC. Its translation: CSARDSTASEVNEQYF.

Remarks on this clone: This CDR3 is also generated by other DNA sequences in the sample. This chain uses TRBV20-1 with TRBJ2-7; D gene unclear. This CDR3 is 16 amino acids long. V was clipped by 3 bases and J by 3 bases, with 21 bases between them. The V gene's germline CDR1 is DFQATT and CDR2 SNEGSKA (reference sequence). CDR3 amino acids: CSASPPTTGGLYEQYF. The CDR3 bases are TGCAGTGCTAGCCCTCCAACTACCGGCGGCCTCTACGAGCAGTACTTC.

This clone was seen ten or more times. The CDR3 protein is CASSAQGLYEQYF. In DNA form, the CDR3 reads TGTGCCAGCAGTGCGCAGGGGCTCTACGAGCAGTACTTC. The chain employs TRBV28 and TRBJ2-7, with D possibly being TRBD1 (6 bases). Trimming removed 5 bases at V and 3 bases at J, with 11 bases between. Per the germline V gene, CDR1 is MDHEN and CDR2 is SYDVKM. The CDR3 consists of 13 residues.